The entry below gives a single TCR beta chain sequence along with its context. The antigen is unknown. Clones were read by immunoSEQ multiplex PCR, and TCRdb kept only the in-frame ones, dropping some. The sample includes 150,000 to 200,000 clones, around 83% seen only once; the top ten take around an eighth. The data are from a study of cytomegalovirus exposure and HLA in healthy donors. Findings of the study overall: Cytomegalovirus-associated TCR beta chains were listed, numbering 164.

The CDR3 is 15 amino acids. The germline gives CDR1 MNHNS, CDR2 SASEGT. V shed 5 bases and J shed 0 bases, with 11 bases lying between them. Separation from the roughly 690-subject first cohort characterized the roughly 120-subject validation cohort, to which the donors belonged. V usage is TRBV6-1 and J usage is TRBJ1-5, with D maybe TRBD1 (5 bases). The material sequenced was PBMCs. This clonotype was sampled from a woman in her 30s in good health and CMV-seropositive. CDR3 in amino acids: CASSWGGDSNQPQHF. In DNA form, the CDR3 reads TGTGCCAGCAGTTGGGGCGGAGATAGCAATCAGCCCCAGCATTTT.